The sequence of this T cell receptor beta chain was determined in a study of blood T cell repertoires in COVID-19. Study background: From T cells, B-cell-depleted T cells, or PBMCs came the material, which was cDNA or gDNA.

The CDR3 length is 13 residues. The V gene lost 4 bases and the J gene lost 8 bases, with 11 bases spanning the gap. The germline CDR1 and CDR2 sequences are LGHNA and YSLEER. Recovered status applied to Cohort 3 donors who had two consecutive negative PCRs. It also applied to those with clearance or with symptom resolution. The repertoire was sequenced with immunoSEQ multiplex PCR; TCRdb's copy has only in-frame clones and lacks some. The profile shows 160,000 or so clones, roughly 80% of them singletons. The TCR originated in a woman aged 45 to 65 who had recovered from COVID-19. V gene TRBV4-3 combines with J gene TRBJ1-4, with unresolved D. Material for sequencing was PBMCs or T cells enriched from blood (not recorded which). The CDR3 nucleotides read TGCGCCAGCAGCCCGTCCCTGGAGGAAAAACTGTTTTTT. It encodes CASSPSLEEKLFF.